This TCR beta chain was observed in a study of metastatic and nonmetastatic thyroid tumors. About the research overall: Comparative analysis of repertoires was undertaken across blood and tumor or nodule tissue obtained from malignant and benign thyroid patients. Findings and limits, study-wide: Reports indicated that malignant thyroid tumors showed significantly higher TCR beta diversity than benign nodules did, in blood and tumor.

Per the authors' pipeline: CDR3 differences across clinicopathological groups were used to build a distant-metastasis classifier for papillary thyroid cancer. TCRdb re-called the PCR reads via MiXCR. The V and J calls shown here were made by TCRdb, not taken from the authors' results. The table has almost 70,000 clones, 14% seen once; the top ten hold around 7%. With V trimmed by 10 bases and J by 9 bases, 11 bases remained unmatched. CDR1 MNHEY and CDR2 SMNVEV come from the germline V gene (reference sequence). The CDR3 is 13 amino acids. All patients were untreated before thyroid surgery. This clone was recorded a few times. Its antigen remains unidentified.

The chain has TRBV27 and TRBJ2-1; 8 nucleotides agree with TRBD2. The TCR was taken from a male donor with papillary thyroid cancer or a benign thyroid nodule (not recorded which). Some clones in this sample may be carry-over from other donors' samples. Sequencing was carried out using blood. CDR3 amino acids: CAIATGLGAEQFF. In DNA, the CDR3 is TGTGCCATCGCTACGGGACTAGGGGCTGAGCAGTTCTTC.